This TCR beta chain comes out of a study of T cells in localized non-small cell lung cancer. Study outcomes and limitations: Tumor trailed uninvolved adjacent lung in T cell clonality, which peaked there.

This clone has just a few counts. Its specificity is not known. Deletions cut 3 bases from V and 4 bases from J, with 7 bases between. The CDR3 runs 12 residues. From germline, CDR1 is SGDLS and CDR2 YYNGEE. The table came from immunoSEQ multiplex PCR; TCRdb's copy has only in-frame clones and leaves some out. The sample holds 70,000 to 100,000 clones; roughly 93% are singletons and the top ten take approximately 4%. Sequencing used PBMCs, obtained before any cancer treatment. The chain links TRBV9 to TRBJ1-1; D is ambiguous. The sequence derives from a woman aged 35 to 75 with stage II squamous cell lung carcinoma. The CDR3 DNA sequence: TGTGCCAGCAGCGCCCTCGGCACTGAAGCTTTCTTT. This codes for CASSALGTEAFF.